What follows are 17 T cell receptor beta chains derived from one specimen sequenced in a study of T-cell memory formation after mild COVID-19. Via MiXCR, TCRdb re-called the 5' RACE reads, giving one row per CDR3 protein. The data hold about 430,000 distinct CDR3 sequences, with around 17% observed a single time. Source material: PBMCs or a T cell subset sorted from them (not recorded which). These receptors were taken from a man aged 18 to 29 who had mild COVID-19 (a few samples of this study predate the infection). Cell type and time point are not known.

The chain uses TRBV12-3 or TRBV12-4 and TRBJ1-2, with 12 bases aligning to TRBD1. The CDR3 is 14 amino acids. J was trimmed by 7 bases and V by 6 bases; bases with no gene match: 6. CDR3 sequence reads: CASRGTGGLVGYTF. The CDR3 nucleotides are TGTGCCAGCAGGGGGACAGGGGGCTTGGTTGGCTACACCTTC.

The genes are TRBV5-4 and TRBJ2-1, with D unresolved. Per the germline V gene, CDR1 is SGHNT and CDR2 is YYREEE (reference sequence). The CDR3 covers 13 residues. V dropped 0 bases and J dropped 9 bases, with 10 bases sitting between them. The CDR3 region is CASSLGQTGEQFF. CDR3 nucleotides: TGTGCCAGCAGCTTGGGCCAAACCGGTGAGCAGTTCTTC.

The rearrangement links TRBV24-1 to TRBJ1-4; TRBD1 might be the D (6 bases). V lost 2 bases to trimming and J lost 7 bases, with 13 bases between them. This CDR3 has 15 residues. The germline gives CDR1 KGHDR, CDR2 SFDVKD. CDR3 DNA sequence: TGTGCCACCAGTGATTCCGGTGGGGGGGCTGAAAAACTGTTTTTT. Its protein product is CATSDSGGGAEKLFF.

The rearrangement joins TRBV9 to TRBJ2-4; D tentatively reads TRBD1 or TRBD2 (5 bases each). Germline V gene data show CDR1 as SGDLS and CDR2 as YYNGEE. Trimming removed 4 bases at V and 8 bases at J, with 19 bases between. The CDR3 is 15 amino acids. CDR3 loop: CASSFPTGPRDIQYF. CDR3 bases: TGTGCCAGCAGCTTCCCAACGGGGCCTCGGGACATTCAGTACTTC.

V gene TRBV10-3 combines with J gene TRBJ2-7, with a possible D match to TRBD1 (5 bases). The germline gives CDR1 ENHRY, CDR2 SYGVKD. Trimming cost V 6 bases and J 6 bases, with 9 bases left between them. There are 11 residues in the CDR3. CDR3 DNA: TGTGCCATCAGGCAGGGATCCGAGCAGTACTTC. It is translated as CAIRQGSEQYF.

The chain combines TRBV7-9 with TRBJ1-1; 7 nucleotides align to TRBD1. Trimming at V came to 4 bases and at J to 10 bases, leaving 6 bases not matched to a gene. The germline V gene has CDR1 SEHNR and CDR2 FQNEAQ (reference sequence). The CDR3 covers 12 residues. The CDR3 loop is CASSSQGIGAFF. CDR3 nucleotide sequence: TGTGCCAGCAGCTCACAGGGGATTGGAGCTTTCTTT.

The V call is TRBV29-1, the J call TRBJ2-7; TRBD2 matches 7 bases. This CDR3 has 13 amino acids. Germline V CDR1 and CDR2: SQVTM, ANQGSEA. V shed 8 bases, J shed 2 bases, and the junction held 9 bases outside the gene matches. CDR3 in DNA: TGCAGCCTCAGTCCCCGGGGGGCCTACGAGCAGTACGTC. Translated: CSLSPRGAYEQYV.

The V gene is TRBV4-3, the J gene TRBJ2-7; 8 positions match TRBD1. J was trimmed by 5 bases and V by 2 bases; bases with no gene match: 5. The CDR3 runs to 14 residues. The germline V gene has CDR1 LGHNA and CDR2 YSLEER. CDR3 in DNA: TGCGCCAGCAGCCAAAGACAGGGGCGGGACGAGCAGTACTTC. Amino acids: CASSQRQGRDEQYF.

CDR3 region: CAISGRGDPSYEQYF. The CDR3 DNA is TGTGCCATCAGCGGGCGAGGGGACCCATCCTACGAGCAGTACTTC. V is TRBV10-3 and J is TRBJ2-7; perhaps D is TRBD1 or TRBD2 (5 bases each). The CDR3 sequence is 15 residues long. V dropped 6 bases and J dropped 1 base, with 16 bases sitting between them. The germline V gene encodes CDR1 ENHRY and CDR2 SYGVKD.

The J gene is TRBJ2-4, the V gene TRBV3-2; the D segment call TRBD2 is taken from the table without a DNA check. TRBV3-2 is designated a pseudogene. This CDR3 has 17 amino acids. CDR3 region: CASSQAGLAGAKNIQYF. The CDR3 bases are TGTGCCAGCAGCCAAGCTGGGCTAGCGGGGGCCAAAAACATTCAGTACTTC.

The chain combines TRBV24-1 with TRBJ1-5; the D gene is possibly TRBD1 (6 bases). This CDR3 comprises 16 residues. Trimming took off 5 bases at V and 1 base at J, with 14 bases between the two ends. The germline V gene has CDR1 KGHDR and CDR2 SFDVKD. CDR3 protein: CATSGAEGQSNQPQHF. The CDR3, as DNA: TGTGCCACCAGTGGGGCCGAAGGACAGAGCAATCAGCCCCAGCATTTT.

This clonotype was picked up a small number of times. The genes are TRBV12-3 or TRBV12-4 and TRBJ1-1, with TRBD1 as a possible D gene (6 bases). Trimming stripped 1 base from V and 3 bases from J, with 15 bases between. This CDR3 region has 16 residues. CDR3 nucleotide sequence: TGTGCCAGCAGTTTAGGGACCAGGGGATGGCACACTGAAGCTTTCTTT. Its translation is CASSLGTRGWHTEAFF.

This clonotype was detected a few times. The chain carries TRBV7-9 and TRBJ1-2; no clear D. This CDR3 region has 14 residues. V dropped 4 bases and J dropped 4 bases, with 13 bases sitting between them. Germline lookup yields CDR1 SEHNR and CDR2 FQNEAQ (reference sequence). The DNA for the CDR3 is TGTGCCAGCAGCTCCGGTACAGTAGCCTATGGCTACACCTTC. Translation: CASSSGTVAYGYTF. Together with reference TRBV7-9 and TRBJ1-2, the CDR3 gives the full variable domain: DTGVSQNPRHKITKRGQNVTFRCDPISEHNRLYWYRQTLGQGPEFLTYFQNEAQLEKSRLLSDRFSAERPKGSFSTLEIQRTEQGDSAMYLCASSSGTVAYGYTFGSGTRLTVV.

The chain uses TRBV4-1 and TRBJ1-5, with a tentative D call TRBD1 (6 bases). Trimming left V 3 bases short and J 3 bases short, with 15 bases between. The V gene's germline CDR1 is MGHRA and CDR2 YSYEKL. The CDR3 spans 16 residues. The CDR3, as DNA: TGCGCCAGCAGCCACGGGGGGGGGCTCATCAATCAGCCCCAGCATTTT. As protein: CASSHGGGLINQPQHF.

This clonotype came up a few times. The chain employs TRBV7-8 and TRBJ2-3; 10 bases align to TRBD2. CDR1 and CDR2 from the germline V gene are SGHVS and FQNEAQ. CDR3 length: 13 amino acids. CDR3 sequence (DNA): TGTGCAGGGAGCGGGGGGGTCACAGATACGCAGTATTTT. Translated: CAGSGGVTDTQYF.

DNA for the CDR3: TGTGCCAGCAGTCCGGGCGCTACCAGGGCTGGGGCCAACGTCCTGACTTTC. It yields the protein CASSPGATRAGANVLTF. V and J are TRBV2 and TRBJ2-6; D may be TRBD1 (5 bases). Germline V CDR1 and CDR2: SNHLY, FYNNEI. The germline V and J ends were trimmed by 5 bases and 2 bases, with 16 bases remaining between them. The CDR3 covers 17 residues.

The genes are TRBV5-1 and TRBJ2-1; D may be TRBD2 (6 bases). The CDR3 has 16 residues. Germline loops: CDR1 SGHRS, CDR2 YFSETQ. V lost 0 bases to trimming and J lost 5 bases, with 15 bases between them. For the CDR3, the DNA is TGCGCCAGCAGCTTGGCGTCCGCGGGGAGGAACAATGAGCAGTTCTTC. Its protein is CASSLASAGRNNEQFF.